These 6 T cell receptor beta chains share one sample of origin, sequenced in a study of T cells after yellow fever vaccination. TCRdb redid the calling of the 5' RACE reads with MiXCR, one entry per CDR3 protein. The sample shows about 260,000 distinct CDR3 sequences, over 10% of them seen only once. This sample comprised CD4+ T cells sorted from PBMCs, obtained 45 days after the yellow fever booster vaccination. The receptors shown here come from a man aged 25-45 years who received the YFV17D yellow fever vaccine.

This clonotype was recorded at least ten times. This chain connects TRBV4-3 to TRBJ1-6, with 7 bases fitting TRBD1. V lost 0 bases to trimming and J lost 6 bases; unmatched junction nucleotides: 5. There are 16 residues in the CDR3. In germline, CDR1 is LGHNA, CDR2 YSLEER. The CDR3, as DNA: TGCGCCAGCAGCCAAGAACCGGGACAGATTAATTCACCCCTCCACTTT. Its translation: CASSQEPGQINSPLHF.

This chain joins TRBV18 and TRBJ2-1; D is possibly TRBD2 (6 bases). V lost 3 bases and J lost 4, with 10 bases in between. Germline CDR1 reads KGHSH; CDR2 reads LQKENI. The CDR3 runs 14 residues. The CDR3 is CASSPGLTYNEQFF. The DNA for the CDR3 is TGTGCCAGCTCACCGGGACTTACTTACAATGAGCAGTTCTTC.

The genes are TRBV20-1 and TRBJ2-2; unclear D gene. This CDR3 has 13 residues. Trimming cost V 7 bases and J 5 bases, with 14 bases left between them. Per germline, CDR1 DFQATT and CDR2 SNEGSKA (reference sequence). In DNA form, the CDR3 reads TGCAGTGTCCTCTGGGGTGGGACCGGGGAGCTGTTTTTT. This gives the protein CSVLWGGTGELFF.

This clonotype was observed at least ten times. The rearrangement links TRBV28 to TRBJ2-3; D gene ambiguous. In germline, CDR1 is MDHEN, CDR2 SYDVKM. The CDR3 sequence is 12 residues long. The V end was cut by 2 bases, the J end by 4 bases, with 4 bases between. Here the CDR3 DNA reads TGTGCCAGCAGTTTAGTCGCAGATACGCAGTATTTT. Amino acids: CASSLVADTQYF.

The chain couples TRBV7-2 to TRBJ2-3, with a tentative D call TRBD2 (6 bases). The V end lost 3 bases, the J end lost 4 bases, and 14 bases lay between the germline ends. This CDR3 spans 15 amino acids. The germline CDR1 and CDR2 sequences are SGHTA and FQGNSA. The CDR3 reads CASSLGGKVSDTQYF. The DNA of the CDR3 is TGTGCCAGCAGCTTGGGGGGTAAAGTATCAGATACGCAGTATTTT.

This clonotype has ten or more counts. The chain has TRBV6-5 and TRBJ2-7; 9 positions match TRBD2. Unmatched junction bases numbered 16, after V lost 6 bases and J lost 7 bases. The CDR3 has 16 amino acids. Germline lookup yields CDR1 MNHEY and CDR2 SVGAGI. The CDR3 protein is CASRLRLMAGGPEQYF. CDR3 nucleotide sequence: TGTGCCAGCAGACTACGGTTGATGGCGGGAGGGCCTGAGCAGTACTTC.